A single T cell receptor (beta chain) is shown here with its context. The method was immunoSEQ multiplex PCR; TCRdb's version includes in-frame clones alone and lacks a portion of them. Of 40,000 to 55,000 clones in the sample, about four fifths were seen once. The data derive from a study of pediatric ulcerative colitis. This CDR3 spans 15 amino acids. V dropped 2 bases and J dropped 4 bases, with 14 bases sitting between them. Germline CDR1 and CDR2: MNHNY and SVGAGI (reference sequence). Rectal tissue came from one to two pinch biopsies taken at colonoscopy. Sequenced: gut tissue. The clonotype originates from a girl between 5 and 17 years old with moderate ulcerative colitis. This rearrangement joins TRBV6-6 to TRBJ1-1; tentative D call: TRBD1 (6 bases). CDR3 nucleotides: TGTGCCAGCAGTTACGGACGAGGGGGGGTCACTGAAGCTTTCTTT. Amino acid sequence: CASSYGRGGVTEAFF.